These 15 T cell receptor beta chains were sequenced from one sample in a study of blood T cell repertoires in COVID-19. Data came from immunoSEQ multiplex PCR; TCRdb stores just in-frame clones and leaves some out. The sample yields 75,000 to 100,000 clones, around 85% seen once. Sequencing used peripheral blood. The origin of the receptors is a man aged 55 to 70 with acute or convalescent COVID-19.

DNA of the CDR3: TGTGCCAGCAGCCCCACAGGGGGCAAGGTGTCTGAAGCTTTCTTT. It translates to CASSPTGGKVSEAFF. This chain connects TRBV28 to TRBJ1-1; 9 bases agree with TRBD1. This CDR3 comprises 15 residues. With V trimmed by 6 bases and J by 6 bases, 11 bases remained unmatched. Germline-derived CDR1 and CDR2 are MDHEN and SYDVKM. The entire variable domain, with the rest obtained from reference TRBV28 and TRBJ1-1, is as follows: DVKVTQSSRYLVKRTGEKVFLECVQDMDHENMFWYRQDPGLGLRLIYFSYDVKMKEKGDIPEGYSVSREKKERFSLILESASTNQTSMYLCASSPTGGKVSEAFFGQGTRLTVV.

The rearrangement links TRBV7-9 to TRBJ1-2; the match to TRBD1 covers 9 bases. Germline CDR1 SEHNR, CDR2 FQNEAQ (reference sequence). The CDR3 is made up of 14 amino acids. V lost 1 base and J lost 5; bases outside the gene matches: 2. The CDR3 DNA is TGTGCCAGCAGCTTAGTAGGGACAGGGTATGGCTACACCTTC. The encoded protein is CASSLVGTGYGYTF.

The J gene is TRBJ2-3, the V gene TRBV6-2 or TRBV6-3; 8 nucleotides agree with TRBD2. The CDR3 sequence is 14 residues long. Germline V gene sequence: CDR1 MNHEY, CDR2 SVGEGT. Germline trimming cut 5 bases from V and 4 bases from J; bases unmatched to any gene: 5. The CDR3 loop is CASSLSGAADTQYF. In DNA, the CDR3 is TGTGCCAGCAGTCTTAGCGGGGCGGCAGATACGCAGTATTTT.

This chain uses TRBV29-1 with TRBJ2-6, with a weak D call TRBD1 (6 bases). With 6 bases removed from V and 0 bases from J, the gap between germline ends came to 12 bases. This CDR3 region has 15 residues. Germline CDR1 SQVTM, CDR2 ANQGSEA. CDR3 amino acids: CSVLVTGSGANVLTF. CDR3 DNA: TGCAGCGTGTTAGTGACAGGCTCTGGGGCCAACGTCCTGACTTTC.

The chain is built from TRBV30 and TRBJ2-7; 7 bases fit TRBD1. Unmatched junction bases numbered 7, after V lost 5 bases and J lost 6 bases. Germline CDR1 GTSNPN, CDR2 SVGIG (reference sequence). The CDR3 is 12 residues long. This CDR3 is CAWDRDSAEQYF. CDR3 nucleotides: TGTGCCTGGGACAGGGATAGTGCCGAGCAGTACTTC.

This clone was recorded once. This sequence joins TRBV6-2 or TRBV6-3 and TRBJ2-7; D perhaps matches TRBD2 (7 bases). V lost 5 bases and J lost 3, with 17 bases in between. The CDR3 spans 15 residues. Germline-derived CDR1 and CDR2 are MNHEY and SVGEGT. CDR3 loop: CASSGGGPRGYEQYF. The CDR3 DNA reads TGTGCCAGCAGTGGGGGGGGCCCCCGTGGCTACGAGCAGTACTTC.

The rearrangement uses TRBV13 and TRBJ1-2, with D possibly being TRBD1 (5 bases). There are 14 residues in the CDR3. Germline values: CDR1 PRHDT, CDR2 FYEKMQ (reference sequence). Trimming stripped 5 bases from V and 5 bases from J, with 15 bases between. For the CDR3, the DNA is TGTGCCAGCAGCCACCTCAGCTCAGGGTATGGCTACACCTTC. Protein product: CASSHLSSGYGYTF. Combining the CDR3 with reference TRBV13 and TRBJ1-2 gives the whole variable domain AAGVIQSPRHLIKEKRETATLKCYPIPRHDTVYWYQQGPGQDPQFLISFYEKMQSDKGSIPDRFSAQQFSDYHSELNMSSLELGDSALYFCASSHLSSGYGYTFGSGTRLTVV.

The rearrangement links TRBV7-2 to TRBJ1-6; 8 bases agree with TRBD1. V shed 1 base, J shed 4 bases, and the junction held 0 bases outside the gene matches. The CDR3 totals 15 residues. Germline V lookup: CDR1 SGHTA, CDR2 FQGNSA. The CDR3 DNA sequence: TGTGCCAGCAGCTTAGGGACAGGGTATAATTCACCCCTCCACTTT. Encoded protein: CASSLGTGYNSPLHF.

V usage is TRBV14 and J usage is TRBJ2-7; D not resolved. Germline CDR1 reads SGHDN; CDR2 reads FVKESK. The CDR3 is 13 residues long. V lost 6 bases and J 2 bases, leaving 11 bases between the germline ends. CDR3 amino acids: CASRDPGPYEQYF. For the CDR3, the DNA is TGTGCCAGCAGAGATCCTGGCCCCTACGAGCAGTACTTC.

This clone came up a few times. The chain recombines TRBV6-1 with TRBJ1-1; TRBD1 might be the D (6 bases). V was trimmed by 2 bases and J by 8 bases, leaving 15 bases between them. CDR3 size: 14 residues. Germline lookup yields CDR1 MNHNS and CDR2 SASEGT. The DNA of the CDR3 is TGTGCCAGCAGTGAATCAAGCAGGGGATCAGAAGCTTTCTTT. Encoded protein: CASSESSRGSEAFF.

The chain combines TRBV2 with TRBJ1-2; the D is unclear. This CDR3 is built from 12 residues. V lost 3 bases and J 8 bases, leaving 10 bases between the germline ends. Germline V lookup: CDR1 SNHLY, CDR2 FYNNEI. The CDR3 sequence is CASSDVDKGYTF. In DNA, the CDR3 is TGTGCCAGCAGTGACGTAGACAAGGGCTACACCTTC. Filled out from reference TRBV2 and TRBJ1-2, the complete variable domain reads EPEVTQTPSHQVTQMGQEVILRCVPISNHLYFYWYRQILGQKVEFLVSFYNNEISEKSEIFDDQFSVERPDGSNFTLKIRSTKLEDSAMYFCASSDVDKGYTFGSGTRLTVV.

The V call is TRBV7-7, the J call TRBJ2-1; 8 nucleotides align to TRBD1. V shed 5 bases, J shed 5 bases, and the junction held 8 bases outside the gene matches. This CDR3 spans 15 amino acids. Per the germline V gene, CDR1 is SSHAT and CDR2 is FNYEAQ (reference sequence). DNA for the CDR3: TGTGCCAGCAGCCCAAACAGGGGGGCCCACAATGAGCAGTTCTTC. Its translation is CASSPNRGAHNEQFF.

The CDR3 loop is CAWSPTRQGTYEQYF. CDR3 coding DNA: TGTGCCTGGAGTCCCACCAGACAGGGGACCTACGAGCAGTACTTC. The chain joins TRBV30 to TRBJ2-7; the match to TRBD1 covers 8 bases. V lost 2 bases and J lost 2; bases outside the gene matches: 8. The CDR3 extends over 15 amino acids. Looked up from germline, CDR1 is GTSNPN and CDR2 is SVGIG (reference sequence).

The chain couples TRBV10-3 to TRBJ1-3; TRBD1 agrees at 9 bases. This CDR3 contains 15 residues. Per germline, CDR1 ENHRY and CDR2 SYGVKD. The ends lost 10 bases at V and 0 bases at J; junction bases unmatched: 7. The CDR3 sequence is CASGTGRASGNTIYF. The DNA for the CDR3 is TGTGCCAGTGGGACAGGGAGGGCCTCTGGAAACACCATATATTTT.

In nucleotides, the CDR3 is TGTGCCACCCGACTAGCGGGGGGACCGAACACCGGGGAGCTGTTTTTT. Its translation is CATRLAGGPNTGELFF. The chain recombines TRBV15 with TRBJ2-2; 13 bases map to TRBD2. CDR1 LNHNV and CDR2 YYDKDF come from the germline V gene (reference sequence). This CDR3 contains 16 residues. Losses at the gene ends were 8 bases for V and 0 bases for J; bases not matched to a gene: 3. Full variable domain (rest looked up from reference TRBV15 and TRBJ2-2): DAMVIQNPRYQVTQFGKPVTLSCSQTLNHNVMYWYQQKSSQAPKLLFHYYDKDFNNEADTPDNFQSRRPNTSFCFLDIRSPGLGDTAMYLCATRLAGGPNTGELFFGEGSRLTVL.